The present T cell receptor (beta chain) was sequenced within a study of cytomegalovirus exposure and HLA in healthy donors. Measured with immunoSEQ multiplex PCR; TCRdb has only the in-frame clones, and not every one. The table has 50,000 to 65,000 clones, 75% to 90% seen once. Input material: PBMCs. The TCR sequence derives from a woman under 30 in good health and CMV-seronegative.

CDR3 nucleotide sequence: TGTGCCAGCAGCTTGGGGCATGGGGAGCAGTTCTTC. It is translated as CASSLGHGEQFF. The chain carries TRBV7-2 and TRBJ2-1, with a tentative D call TRBD1 (5 bases). Trimming shortened V by 3 bases and J by 10 bases, and 10 bases separated the two germline ends. The germline CDR1 and CDR2 sequences are SGHTA and FQGNSA. This CDR3 contains 12 residues.